The 2 T cell receptor beta chains listed next were all sequenced from one sample in a study of cytomegalovirus exposure and HLA in healthy donors (dated 2017 in TCRdb). Library method: the immunoSEQ multiplex PCR assay. The table comes from immuneACCESS by way of TCRdb, which keeps in-frame sequences with V and J called. Part of the clones is missing from these tables; in studies checked, under half for an unresolved V gene and the rest for unknown reasons. A total of 150,000 to 200,000 clones appear in this sample, roughly 84% of them only once. The leading ten clones occupy more than 8.5% of the sample. The sequenced sample consisted of PBMCs. These TCRs come from a man aged 30-40 years in good health and CMV-seropositive.

J is TRBJ2-7 and V is TRBV10-1, with D possibly matching TRBD2 (6 bases). Germline CDR1 WNHNN, CDR2 SYGVQD (reference sequence). V shed 3 bases and J shed 6 bases, with 18 bases lying between them. This CDR3 has 15 residues. The CDR3 sequence: CASSDSGLIRGEQYF. The CDR3 coding sequence is TGCGCCAGCAGTGATTCCGGACTAATAAGGGGCGAGCAGTACTTC.

This chain joins TRBV5-1 and TRBJ2-5; the match to TRBD1 covers 7 bases. Germline V gives CDR1 SGHRS, CDR2 YFSETQ. The CDR3 contains 14 residues. J lost 5 bases, V lost 2 bases, and 6 bases had no gene match. Here the CDR3 reads CASSLNRGGETQYF. The CDR3 DNA sequence: TGCGCCAGCAGCTTAAACAGGGGCGGCGAGACCCAGTACTTC.